This passage covers 8 T cell receptor beta chains from one sample sequenced in a study of blood T cell repertoires in COVID-19. Only in-frame clones appear in the TCRdb table, and some are missing; sequencing was by immunoSEQ multiplex PCR. The data hold more than 150,000 clones, with around 84% observed a single time. The source material was peripheral blood. Receptor source: a man aged 55-75 years with COVID-19, enrolled during active disease.

The chain combines TRBV6-4 with TRBJ1-1, with a possible D match to TRBD1 (5 bases). This CDR3 comprises 14 residues. Germline values: CDR1 MRHNA, CDR2 SNTAGT. Trimming stripped 0 bases from V and 3 bases from J, with 8 bases between. The CDR3 spells CASSDSAGDTEAFF. The CDR3, as DNA: TGTGCCAGCAGTGACTCAGCGGGGGACACTGAAGCTTTCTTT.

The chain combines TRBV18 with TRBJ1-2, with D possibly matching TRBD1 (5 bases). This CDR3 has 15 amino acids. The ends were cut back, 3 bases at V and 2 bases at J, with 13 bases in the middle. Germline CDR1 reads KGHSH; CDR2 reads LQKENI. The CDR3 reads CASSPRKTANYGYTF. In DNA form, the CDR3 reads TGTGCCAGCTCACCTCGAAAGACAGCGAACTATGGCTACACCTTC.

Only a few counts were recorded for this clone. This chain links TRBV4-3 with TRBJ1-1; D unresolved. V lost 1 base, J lost 1 base, and 10 bases lay in between. Germline V lookup: CDR1 LGHNA, CDR2 YSLEER. This CDR3 region has 15 residues. In DNA, the CDR3 is TGCGCCAGCAGCCAAGTTGGCAGTCAGAACACTGAAGCTTTCTTT. This translates into CASSQVGSQNTEAFF.

This clone was observed a single time. The chain links TRBV9 to TRBJ1-2, with D hard to call. The CDR3 runs 14 residues. Trimming pared 4 bases from V and 2 bases from J, leaving 12 bases between. Germline lookup yields CDR1 SGDLS and CDR2 YYNGEE. The CDR3 reads CASSPRETNYGYTF. The CDR3 region has the DNA TGTGCCAGCAGCCCCCGGGAAACAAACTATGGCTACACCTTC.

The rearrangement joins TRBV3-1 (or the pseudogene TRBV3-2) to TRBJ1-1; D is perhaps TRBD1 (5 bases). The CDR3 length is 13 residues. Between the trimmed V and J ends, which lost 1 base and 4 bases, there was a span of 7 bases. Germline-derived CDR1 and CDR2 are LGHDT and YNNKEL (reference sequence). CDR3 nucleotides: TGTGCCAGCAGCCAAGCAGGGATCACTGAAGCTTTCTTT. Amino acid sequence: CASSQAGITEAFF.

The chain joins TRBV19 to TRBJ1-2; 8 positions match TRBD1. Looked up from germline, CDR1 is LNHDA and CDR2 is SQIVND (reference sequence). This CDR3 spans 14 amino acids. V lost 5 bases to trimming and J lost 2 bases; unmatched junction nucleotides: 4. The CDR3 loop is CASSDRGRNYGYTF. The CDR3 DNA reads TGTGCCAGTAGTGACAGGGGCCGGAACTATGGCTACACCTTC.

V usage is TRBV28 and J usage is TRBJ1-2, with 8 nucleotides matching TRBD1. The germline V gene encodes CDR1 MDHEN and CDR2 SYDVKM. The J segment lost 4 bases and the V segment lost 4 bases, leaving 5 bases of the junction unmatched. CDR3 length: 14 amino acids. CDR3 DNA sequence: TGTGCCAGCAGTTATCAGGGGGCGGTCTATGGCTACACCTTC. Amino acid sequence: CASSYQGAVYGYTF.

The gene calls are TRBV12-3 or TRBV12-4 and TRBJ1-6; D may be TRBD1 (6 bases). The ends were cut back, 6 bases at V and 7 bases at J, with 7 bases in the middle. The CDR3 is made up of 12 amino acids. The CDR3 sequence is CASRQGNSPLHF. The CDR3 DNA is TGTGCCAGCAGACAGGGCAATTCACCCCTCCACTTT.